The 21 T cell receptor beta chains presented below share a single source sample, sequenced in a study of PD-L1 blockade in urothelial cancer. Profiling relied on immunoSEQ multiplex PCR, and the TCRdb table lists in-frame clones only, not all of them. The repertoire consists of around 120,000 clones, with around nine tenths occurring once and the leading ten covering 1.5% to 2%. Time point described: peripheral blood 6 weeks after treatment start. The material sequenced was PBMCs, taken around atezolizumab (anti-PD-L1) treatment. The receptors here all came from a man in his sixties with urothelial cancer.

Only one count was recorded for this clone. The CDR3 sequence: CASSREGVRNNEQFF. For the CDR3, the DNA is TGCGCCAGCTCCCGCGAGGGGGTGCGGAACAATGAGCAGTTCTTC. The chain carries TRBV4-1 and TRBJ2-1, with D possibly TRBD1 on 6 matching bases. V dropped 8 bases and J dropped 5 bases, with 19 bases sitting between them. Germline values: CDR1 MGHRA, CDR2 YSYEKL. The CDR3 length is 15 residues.

The chain uses TRBV19 and TRBJ1-1; possibly TRBD1 for D (5 bases). The CDR3 has 13 amino acids. V lost 6 bases, J lost 6 bases, and 14 bases lay in between. Per the germline V gene, CDR1 is LNHDA and CDR2 is SQIVND (reference sequence). CDR3 region: CASRTGGVAEAFF. CDR3 nucleotides: TGTGCCAGTAGAACGGGGGGGGTGGCTGAAGCTTTCTTT.

The CDR3 nucleotides are TGTGCCAGCAGCTTAGGGCTTTGGGAGACCCAGTACTTC. It is translated as CASSLGLWETQYF. The chain joins TRBV7-9 to TRBJ2-5; D gene ambiguous. Germline V gene lookup returns CDR1 SEHNR and CDR2 FQNEAQ (reference sequence). Trimming removed 1 base at V and 5 bases at J, with 8 bases between. The CDR3 totals 13 residues.

The chain combines TRBV6-1 with TRBJ2-3, with 9 bases that match TRBD2. CDR1 and CDR2 from the germline V gene are MNHNS and SASEGT. This CDR3 contains 20 residues. V dropped 3 bases and J dropped 4; count of bases not matched to a gene: 20. Here the CDR3 reads CASSEPGELAGMVPPDTQYF. Written as DNA, the CDR3 is TGTGCCAGCAGTGAGCCCGGGGAGCTAGCGGGGATGGTCCCCCCAGATACGCAGTATTTT.

The chain uses TRBV7-3 and TRBJ2-5, with D tentatively TRBD1 (6 bases). V was clipped by 2 bases and J by 1 base, with 8 bases between them. Per the germline V gene, CDR1 is SGHTA and CDR2 is FQGTGA. The CDR3 length is 14 residues. The CDR3 DNA follows: TGTGCCAGCAGCTTATTAGGGGGCCAAGAGACCCAGTACTTC. As protein: CASSLLGGQETQYF.

The V call is TRBV5-1, the J call TRBJ2-5; weak D call: TRBD1 (6 bases). The germline V gene encodes CDR1 SGHRS and CDR2 YFSETQ. This CDR3 has 18 amino acids. Trimming took 2 bases from V and 6 from J, leaving 26 bases between them. The CDR3 loop reads CASSFSSAMAGVVKTQYF. As DNA, the CDR3 is TGCGCCAGCAGCTTTTCATCGGCGATGGCAGGGGTTGTGAAGACCCAGTACTTC.

This rearrangement joins TRBV5-6 to TRBJ2-3; D is perhaps TRBD1 (9 bases). This CDR3 is built from 16 residues. Trimming took off 1 base at V and 3 bases at J, with 15 bases between the two ends. Germline CDR1 and CDR2: SGHDT and YYEEEE. In DNA form, the CDR3 reads TGTGCCAGCAGCTTGCGGGGGGGACAGGGAACAGATACGCAGTATTTT. Protein: CASSLRGGQGTDTQYF.

The chain has TRBV2 and TRBJ2-7, with D perhaps TRBD1 (7 bases). V lost 8 bases and J lost 6, with 17 bases in between. In germline, CDR1 is SNHLY, CDR2 FYNNEI. The CDR3 length is 13 residues. For the CDR3, the DNA is TGTGCCAGCCGGTGGGGCCAGGGGGGCGAGCAGTACTTC. This codes for CASRWGQGGEQYF.

This clone occurred once. V and J are TRBV14 and TRBJ2-1; TRBD2 aligns across 9 bases. Germline CDR1 SGHDN, CDR2 FVKESK. The CDR3 contains 17 residues. V shed 8 bases, J shed 3 bases, and the junction held 14 bases outside the gene matches. CDR3 sequence reads: CASPLGSGRVDYNEQFF. For the CDR3, the DNA is TGTGCCAGCCCCCTCGGTAGCGGGAGAGTTGACTACAATGAGCAGTTCTTC.

The V gene is TRBV2, the J gene TRBJ1-5, with 9 nucleotides matching TRBD1. Germline CDR1 reads SNHLY; CDR2 reads FYNNEI. V shed 0 bases, J shed 1 base, and the junction held 7 bases outside the gene matches. This CDR3 is built from 18 residues. CDR3 nucleotides: TGTGCCAGCAGTGAAGCGTGGGACAGGGTGAGGAGCAATCAGCCCCAGCATTTT. Its protein product is CASSEAWDRVRSNQPQHF.

The V and J genes are TRBV4-2 and TRBJ2-7, with 8 bases aligning to TRBD1. Germline CDR1 is LGHNA and CDR2 is YNFKEQ. V lost 4 bases and J lost 4; bases outside the gene matches: 3. CDR3 length: 13 residues. This chain's CDR3 is CASSPDREYEQYF. Written as DNA, the CDR3 is TGTGCCAGCAGCCCGGACAGGGAATACGAGCAGTACTTC.

The CDR3 DNA sequence: TGTGCCAGCAGTTACTCGATGGCAGGAGGGAACACTGAAGCTTTCTTT. Translated, it gives CASSYSMAGGNTEAFF. V is TRBV6-5 and J is TRBJ1-1; D is uncertain. Germline assignment: CDR1 MNHEY and CDR2 SVGAGI. This CDR3 comprises 16 residues. Trimming removed 0 bases from V and 1 base from J, with 12 bases in between.

In DNA, the CDR3 is TGTGCCAGCAGTGAACTACAGGGGTTTAATGAAAAACTGTTTTTT. Translating gives CASSELQGFNEKLFF. V gene TRBV2 combines with J gene TRBJ1-4, with 7 bases fitting TRBD1. The CDR3 is made up of 15 amino acids. CDR1 is SNHLY and CDR2 is FYNNEI in the germline V gene. J was trimmed by 4 bases and V by 2 bases; bases with no gene match: 4.

This clone turned up a few times. The rearrangement uses TRBV7-6 and TRBJ1-3, with a tentative D call TRBD1 (6 bases). Trimming cost V 2 bases and J 0 bases, with 8 bases left between them. The CDR3 length is 15 residues. Germline V CDR1 and CDR2: SGHVS, FNYEAQ. This CDR3 reads CASSLQGFSGNTIYF. The CDR3 DNA follows: TGTGCCAGCAGCTTACAGGGGTTCTCTGGAAACACCATATATTTT.

The V gene is TRBV4-3, the J gene TRBJ2-2, with D possibly matching TRBD2 (5 bases). The germline V gene encodes CDR1 LGHNA and CDR2 YSLEER. V lost 0 bases to trimming and J lost 1 base, with 6 bases between them. The CDR3 extends over 15 amino acids. As DNA, the CDR3 is TGCGCCAGCAGCCAAGATCGGGGGAACACCGGGGAGCTGTTTTTT. Translating it yields CASSQDRGNTGELFF.

V usage is TRBV7-6 and J usage is TRBJ2-1, with D possibly TRBD1 on 6 matching bases. The CDR3 extends over 16 amino acids. V lost 1 base and J lost 2, with 12 bases in between. Per the germline V gene, CDR1 is SGHVS and CDR2 is FNYEAQ. CDR3 in DNA: TGTGCCAGCAGCTTAGAGCCACAGGGCCCCTACAATGAGCAGTTCTTC. Encoded protein: CASSLEPQGPYNEQFF.

This clone occurred once. The chain recombines TRBV5-1 with TRBJ2-3; D is unresolved. The germline gives CDR1 SGHRS, CDR2 YFSETQ. This CDR3 region has 15 residues. V was pared by 4 bases and J by 2 bases, with 14 bases between. Written as DNA, the CDR3 is TGCGCCAGCAGCAGCTGGAGCGACCCCACAGATACGCAGTATTTT. This encodes CASSSWSDPTDTQYF.

This clone showed up just a few times. This chain uses TRBV5-1 with TRBJ2-3, with D hard to call. The germline gives CDR1 SGHRS, CDR2 YFSETQ. V was trimmed by 4 bases and J by 6 bases, leaving 15 bases between them. The CDR3 extends over 14 amino acids. CDR3 loop: CASSNGLEADTQYF. The DNA of the CDR3 is TGCGCCAGCAGCAACGGCCTAGAGGCGGATACGCAGTATTTT.

V gene TRBV27 combines with J gene TRBJ2-2; 8 nucleotides line up with TRBD1. This CDR3 is built from 15 residues. Germline loops: CDR1 MNHEY, CDR2 SMNVEV (reference sequence). With V trimmed by 5 bases and J by 6 bases, 8 bases remained unmatched. The chain's CDR3 is CASSPRTGIAGELFF. In DNA, the CDR3 is TGTGCCAGCAGTCCCAGGACAGGGATAGCCGGGGAGCTGTTTTTT.

This clone was seen only a few times. The gene calls are TRBV11-3 and TRBJ1-1; a weak D match, TRBD1 (5 bases). The CDR3 contains 14 residues. Germline loops: CDR1 SGHNT, CDR2 YENEEA. Trimming left V 5 bases short and J 3 bases short, with 13 bases between. The CDR3 DNA reads TGTGCCAGCAGCCACAGGTATGAAGACACTGAAGCTTTCTTT. It yields the protein CASSHRYEDTEAFF.

This sequence joins TRBV28 and TRBJ2-7, with D perhaps TRBD2 (5 bases). The V end lost 5 bases, the J end lost 6 bases, and 11 bases lay between the germline ends. Germline-derived CDR1 and CDR2 are MDHEN and SYDVKM. The CDR3 is 12 amino acids. As DNA, the CDR3 is TGTGCCAGCAGTCAGAGGGATTCCGAGCAGTACTTC. Encoded protein: CASSQRDSEQYF.